This record concerns one TCR beta chain sequence. Its matching antigen is unknown. The CDR3 runs to 18 residues. The J segment lost 0 bases and the V segment lost 6 bases, leaving 15 bases of the junction unmatched. Germline CDR1 is SGHTA and CDR2 is FQGNSA. The source of the sample is a study of T cell responses to AZD1222 COVID-19 vaccine. Study-wide context: Pooling was applied to second doses at about 4 or about 12 weeks. Study-level findings and limits: Spike-specific TCR breadth and depth grew following two AZD1222 doses. Most donors were white British and more were female, and clonal diversity was possibly underestimated. Spike as a whole was targeted by vaccine-associated CD4 TCRs, dominant at 160-218 and 743-854.

Sequencing was performed with immunoSEQ multiplex PCR; in TCRdb, only in-frame clones are kept and a portion is missing. The data contain 150,000 to 180,000 clones, about 85% of them singletons. This sequence joins TRBV7-2 and TRBJ2-3, with 7 bases that match TRBD1. The source was peripheral blood, collected on day 0 of AZD1222 vaccination. This receptor was taken from an adult in good health. The CDR3 protein is CASRETGASLLSTDTQYF. The CDR3 DNA is TGTGCCAGCAGAGAAACAGGGGCGTCACTACTGAGCACAGATACGCAGTATTTT.